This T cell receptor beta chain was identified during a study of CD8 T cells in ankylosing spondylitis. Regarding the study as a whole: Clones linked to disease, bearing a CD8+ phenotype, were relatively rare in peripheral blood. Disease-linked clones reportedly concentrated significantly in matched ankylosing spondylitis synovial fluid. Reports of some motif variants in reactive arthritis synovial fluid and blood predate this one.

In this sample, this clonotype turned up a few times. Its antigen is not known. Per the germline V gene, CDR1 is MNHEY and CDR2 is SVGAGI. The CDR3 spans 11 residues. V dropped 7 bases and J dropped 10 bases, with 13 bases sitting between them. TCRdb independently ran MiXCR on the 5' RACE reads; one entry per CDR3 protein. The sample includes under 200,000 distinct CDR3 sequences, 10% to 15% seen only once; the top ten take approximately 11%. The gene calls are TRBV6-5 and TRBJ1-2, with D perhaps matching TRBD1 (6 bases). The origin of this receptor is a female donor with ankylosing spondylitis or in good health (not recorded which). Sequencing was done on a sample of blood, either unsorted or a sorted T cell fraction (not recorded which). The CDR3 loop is CASTQGQVYTF. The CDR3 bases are TGTGCCAGCACCCAGGGGCAGGTCTACACCTTC.